Here is one TCR beta chain with its context. Antigen specificity is unknown. This specimen comes from a study of shared clonotypes between healthy human individuals. Study-wide context: Three plates each covered CD4 naive and memory; CD8 naive two, CD8 memory one. Regarding the study as a whole: Sharing across several donors was seen in roughly 5.2% of naive CD4 clonotypes.

The length of the CDR3 is 18 residues. V shed 5 bases and J 0 bases; nucleotides not matched to a gene: 10. Germline V gene data show CDR1 as LNHDA and CDR2 as SQIVND (reference sequence). Deep-level assay runs were performed. TCRdb keeps only in-frame clones here, not all; method: immunoSEQ multiplex PCR. The sample holds 650,000 to 700,000 clones, about 90% seen once. CD8 memory comprised CD45RO+ plus CCR7-negative CD45RA+ TemRA cells. The chain joins TRBV19 to TRBJ2-7; 13 positions agree with TRBD2. The sequence was obtained from a man aged 18-30 years in good health. Some clones in this sample may be carry-over from other donors' samples. Sequencing input: memory CD8+ T cells from PBMCs. Subset denoted: CD45RO+ cells pooled with CCR7-negative TemRA cells. The CDR3 sequence is CASSLKGTSGTTSYEQYF. In DNA, the CDR3 is TGTGCCAGTAGTCTGAAGGGGACTAGCGGGACTACCTCCTACGAGCAGTACTTC.